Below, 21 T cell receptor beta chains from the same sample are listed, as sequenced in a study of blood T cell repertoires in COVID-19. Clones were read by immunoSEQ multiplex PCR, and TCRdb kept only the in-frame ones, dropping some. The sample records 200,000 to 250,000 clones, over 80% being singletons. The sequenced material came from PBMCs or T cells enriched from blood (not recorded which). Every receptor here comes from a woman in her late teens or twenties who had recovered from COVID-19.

The CDR3 sequence is CASSPSGPGTGELFF. The CDR3 DNA reads TGTGCCAGCAGTCCGTCGGGCCCGGGAACCGGGGAGCTGTTTTTT. The rearrangement links TRBV6-2 or TRBV6-3 to TRBJ2-2; tentative D call: TRBD2 (5 bases). The CDR3 consists of 15 residues. The V end was cut by 5 bases, the J end by 5 bases, with 15 bases between. From germline, CDR1 is MNHEY and CDR2 SVGEGT.

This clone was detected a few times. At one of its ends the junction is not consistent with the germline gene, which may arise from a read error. The CDR3 coding sequence is TGTGCCAGCAGTGAAGCAGGGAGGGCCCCAGTGTTC. Protein product: CASSEAGRAPVF. The chain employs TRBV6-1 and TRBJ2-7, with TRBD2 matching 7 bases. CDR1 MNHNS and CDR2 SASEGT come from the germline V gene. The CDR3 extends over 12 amino acids.

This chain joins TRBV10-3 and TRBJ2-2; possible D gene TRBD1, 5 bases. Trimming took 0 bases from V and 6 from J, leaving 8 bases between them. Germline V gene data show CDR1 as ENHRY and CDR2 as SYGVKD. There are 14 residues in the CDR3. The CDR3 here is CAISESTGPGELFF. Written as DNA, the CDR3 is TGTGCCATCAGTGAGTCTACAGGACCCGGGGAGCTGTTTTTT.

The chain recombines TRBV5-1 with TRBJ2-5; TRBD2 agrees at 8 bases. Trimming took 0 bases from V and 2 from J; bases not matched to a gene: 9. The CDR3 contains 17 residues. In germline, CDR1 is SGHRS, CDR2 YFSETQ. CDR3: CASSLGATSDEQETQYF. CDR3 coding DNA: TGCGCCAGCAGCTTGGGGGCGACTAGCGACGAGCAAGAGACCCAGTACTTC.

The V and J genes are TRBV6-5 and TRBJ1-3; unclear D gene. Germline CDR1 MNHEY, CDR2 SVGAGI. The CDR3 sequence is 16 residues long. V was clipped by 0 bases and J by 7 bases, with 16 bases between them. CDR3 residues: CASSYSGGLPGNTIYF. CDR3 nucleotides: TGTGCCAGCAGTTACTCGGGTGGCCTTCCCGGGAACACCATATATTTT.

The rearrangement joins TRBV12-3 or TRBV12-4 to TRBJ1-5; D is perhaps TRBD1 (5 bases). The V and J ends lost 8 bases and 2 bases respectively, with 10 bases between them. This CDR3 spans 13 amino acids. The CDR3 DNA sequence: TGTGCCAGCGGGCGGGGCCGCAATCAGCCCCAGCATTTT. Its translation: CASGRGRNQPQHF.

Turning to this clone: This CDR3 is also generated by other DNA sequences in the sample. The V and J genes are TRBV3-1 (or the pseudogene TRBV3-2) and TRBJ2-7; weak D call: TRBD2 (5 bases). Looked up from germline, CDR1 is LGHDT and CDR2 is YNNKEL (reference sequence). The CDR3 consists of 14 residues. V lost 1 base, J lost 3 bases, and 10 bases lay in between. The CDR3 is CASSQVGVGYEQYF. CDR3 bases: TGTGCCAGCAGCCAAGTGGGAGTTGGCTACGAGCAGTACTTC.

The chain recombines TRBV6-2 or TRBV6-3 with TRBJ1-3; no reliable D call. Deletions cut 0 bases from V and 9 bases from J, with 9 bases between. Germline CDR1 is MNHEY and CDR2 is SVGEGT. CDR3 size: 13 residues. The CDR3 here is CASSYSTGATIYF. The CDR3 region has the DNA TGTGCCAGCAGTTACTCGACGGGAGCCACCATATATTTT.

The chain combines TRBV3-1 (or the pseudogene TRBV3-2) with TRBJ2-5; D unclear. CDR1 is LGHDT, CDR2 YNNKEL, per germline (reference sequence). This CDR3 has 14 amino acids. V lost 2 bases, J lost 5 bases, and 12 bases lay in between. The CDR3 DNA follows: TGTGCCAGCAGCCAACTGGCTGTCGGGGAGACCCAGTACTTC. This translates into CASSQLAVGETQYF.

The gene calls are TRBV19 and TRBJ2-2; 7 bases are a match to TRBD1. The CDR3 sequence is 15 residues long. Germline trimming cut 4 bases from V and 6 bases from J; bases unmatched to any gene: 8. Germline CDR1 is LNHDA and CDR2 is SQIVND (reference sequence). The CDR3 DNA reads TGTGCCAGTAGTAAAAGTTATACAGGGGCCGGGGAGCTGTTTTTT. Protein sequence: CASSKSYTGAGELFF.

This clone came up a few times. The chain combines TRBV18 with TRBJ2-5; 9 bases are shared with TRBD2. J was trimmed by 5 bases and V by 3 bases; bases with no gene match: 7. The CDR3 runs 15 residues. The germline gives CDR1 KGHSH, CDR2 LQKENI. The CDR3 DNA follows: TGTGCCAGCTCACCTCCTAGCGGGACGGGGGAGACCCAGTACTTC. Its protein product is CASSPPSGTGETQYF.

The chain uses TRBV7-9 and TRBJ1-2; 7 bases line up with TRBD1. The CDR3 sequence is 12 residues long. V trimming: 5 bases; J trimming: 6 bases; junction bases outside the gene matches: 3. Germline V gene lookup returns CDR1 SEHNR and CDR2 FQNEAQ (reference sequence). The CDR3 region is CASSPTGDGYTF. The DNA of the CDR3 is TGTGCCAGCAGCCCCACAGGGGATGGCTACACCTTC.

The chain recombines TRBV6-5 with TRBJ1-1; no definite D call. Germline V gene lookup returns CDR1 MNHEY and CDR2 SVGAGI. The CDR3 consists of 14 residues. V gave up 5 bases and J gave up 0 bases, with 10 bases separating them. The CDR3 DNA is TGTGCCAGCAGTAAACAGATCATGAACACTGAAGCTTTCTTT. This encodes CASSKQIMNTEAFF.

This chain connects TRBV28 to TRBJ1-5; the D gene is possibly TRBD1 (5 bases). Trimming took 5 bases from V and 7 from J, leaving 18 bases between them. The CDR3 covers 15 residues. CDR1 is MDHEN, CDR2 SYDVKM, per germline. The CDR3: CASSPISNRFQPQHF. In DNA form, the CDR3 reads TGTGCCAGCAGTCCTATCTCTAACAGGTTCCAGCCCCAGCATTTT.

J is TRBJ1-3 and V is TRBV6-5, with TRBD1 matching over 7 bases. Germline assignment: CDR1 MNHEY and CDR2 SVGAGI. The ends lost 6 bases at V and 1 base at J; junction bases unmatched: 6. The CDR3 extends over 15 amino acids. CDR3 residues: CASSRQGSSGNTIYF. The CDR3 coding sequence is TGTGCCAGCAGCAGACAGGGAAGTTCTGGAAACACCATATATTTT.

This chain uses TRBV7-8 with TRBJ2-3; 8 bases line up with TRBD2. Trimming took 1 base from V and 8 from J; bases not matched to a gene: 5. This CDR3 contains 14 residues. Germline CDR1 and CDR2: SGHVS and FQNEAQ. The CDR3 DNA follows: TGTGCCAGCAGCTTAGGATCGGGAGGGGGTACGCAGTATTTT. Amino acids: CASSLGSGGGTQYF.

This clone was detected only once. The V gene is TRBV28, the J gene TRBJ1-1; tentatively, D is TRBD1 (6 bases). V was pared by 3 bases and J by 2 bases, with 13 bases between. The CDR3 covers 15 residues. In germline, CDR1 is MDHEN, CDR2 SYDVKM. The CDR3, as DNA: TGTGCCAGCAGTTTCTCGACAGGAACAAACACTGAAGCTTTCTTT. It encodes CASSFSTGTNTEAFF.

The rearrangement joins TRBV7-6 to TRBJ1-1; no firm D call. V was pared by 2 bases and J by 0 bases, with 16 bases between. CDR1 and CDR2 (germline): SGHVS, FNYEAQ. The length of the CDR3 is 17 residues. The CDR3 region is CASSLLTSPSMNTEAFF. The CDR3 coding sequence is TGTGCCAGCAGCTTACTTACATCGCCGTCCATGAACACTGAAGCTTTCTTT. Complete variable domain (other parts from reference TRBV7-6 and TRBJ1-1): GAGVSQSPRYKVTKRGQDVALRCDPISGHVSLYWYRQALGQGPEFLTYFNYEAQQDKSGLPNDRFSAERPEGSISTLTIQRTEQRDSAMYRCASSLLTSPSMNTEAFFGQGTRLTVV.

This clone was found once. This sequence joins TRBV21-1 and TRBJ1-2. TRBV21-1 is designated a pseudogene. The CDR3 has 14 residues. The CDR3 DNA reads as TGTGCCAGCAGCAAATTGTTGAGGTTGGGTGGCTACACCTTC. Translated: CASSKLLRLGGYTF.

In DNA, the CDR3 is TGTGCCTCCCGAACTAGCGGGGGGCCAGGGGATACGCAGTATTTT. Amino acids: CASRTSGGPGDTQYF. This sequence joins TRBV3-1 (or the pseudogene TRBV3-2) and TRBJ2-3, with 12 bases lining up with TRBD2. CDR1 and CDR2 from the germline V gene are LGHDT and YNNKEL (reference sequence). J lost 6 bases, V lost 11 bases, and 12 bases had no gene match. The CDR3 is made up of 15 amino acids.

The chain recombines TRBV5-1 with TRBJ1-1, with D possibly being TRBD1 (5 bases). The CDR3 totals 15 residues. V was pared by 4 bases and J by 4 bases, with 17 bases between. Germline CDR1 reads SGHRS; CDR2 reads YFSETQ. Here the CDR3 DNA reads TGCGCCAGCAGCCCTGGTGGGTACACAGGCACTGAAGCTTTCTTT. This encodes CASSPGGYTGTEAFF.